Given below is one T cell receptor beta chain in context. No antigen is known for it. Base quality data are lacking; no much larger clone is found one base away. The data stem from a study of shared clonotypes between healthy human individuals (dated by TCRdb to between 2020 and 2021). Turning to the overall study: The cohort comprised a couple of women and a few men aged 18 to 49 years. For each donor, CD4 naive and CD4 memory were each given three plates, CD8 naive was given two plates, and CD8 memory was given one plate. Blood TCR repertoires of about 5 healthy adults were deeply sequenced to estimate repertoire size and the extent of clonotype sharing between individuals. To increase sequencing depth and limit assay-specific biases, different laboratories used diverse techniques to prepare libraries and sequence TCR repertoires. Leukapheresis yielded between about 0.85 and 10 billion PBMCs per donor. General findings and caveats noted by the study authors: Across a few donors, about 5% of naive CD4, more than 3% of naive CD8, roughly 2.2% of memory CD4, and roughly 0.4% of memory CD8 clonotypes were shared. Naive subsets generally had larger estimated clonotype richness than memory subsets did. The small number of donors limited the genetic and exposure-history diversity represented. Compared with non-shared clonotypes, the clonotypes found in all four sorted-subset donors had higher generation probabilities. Based on pairwise subsampling, the degree of clonotype sharing among donors was expected to be affected by sequencing depth. Only blood was sampled, and tissue TCR repertoires likely differ from those in blood. Rarefaction of sorted-subset datasets indicated incomplete sequencing despite the large sequencing depth.

There are 16 amino acids in the CDR3, from cysteine to phenylalanine inclusive. The read is trimmed to its CDR3 DNA, 48 bases read in frame from base 1. Trimming takes 0 bases off V and 1 base off J; junction bases not matched to a gene: 5. CDR1 and CDR2 (SGDLS, YYNGEE) derive from the germline V gene. CD8 naive samples were CD45RO-negative cells positively selected for CCR7, giving a CD45RA+CCR7+ population that excluded TemRA cells. The donors were healthy, HIV-negative adults with no recently reported acute infections or vaccinations. Every donor was a Caucasian adult living in Nashville, Tennessee, USA. Blood was obtained by leukapheresis, after which PBMCs were separated by Ficoll-Histopaque density gradient centrifugation and cryopreserved in liquid nitrogen vapor phase. Purity and quantity of every magnetically sorted T cell population were checked by analytical flow cytometry. Genomic DNA was isolated from every sorted fraction and measured by UV absorbance on a Nanodrop 2000c.

TCR CDR3 regions were amplified from genomic DNA by multiplex PCR using the deep immunoSEQ assay. Genomic DNA extracted from each cell subset was distributed evenly over all wells of several immunoSEQ 96-well plates, and each plate served as one replicate. For sorted subsets, approximately 0.2 ug of genomic DNA, equivalent to around 30,000 T cell genomes, went into each replicate PCR. Purified libraries were quantified with a Qubit 3.0 fluorometer, sized on a Bioanalyzer 2100, and re-quantified with the KAPA Library Quantification kit. Every immunoSEQ 96-well plate was sequenced on a separate single-read 150-cycle Illumina NextSeq 550 flow cell. Per the original workflow: The immunoSEQ output contained only junctional sequences without quality scores, so filtering could not match that applied to full-length reads. Sequences were annotated with PyIR, a Python wrapper for IgBLAST v1.9, using IMGT germline references to assign V/J genes and CDR3. Any read was removed if the V/J assignment was weak (E-value above 1e-6), the CDR3 was missing, or the read contained stop codons, out-of-frame junctions, or ambiguous translated residues. V3J clonotypes were defined as sequences sharing the same inferred V gene, J gene, and CDR3 amino acid sequence. Percentage overlap between repertoires was calculated by dividing the number of shared unique clonotypes by the size of the smaller repertoire. RTK rarefaction, the Chao1 estimator, and Recon v2.1 estimates of unobserved clonotypes were used to assess repertoire richness. Generation probabilities were computed with OLGA for all TCRbeta clonotypes obtained by the gDNA method from a few donors. TCRdb stores this immuneACCESS table with in-frame sequences only. Part of the clones is absent; in the studies checked, under half of the shortfall reflects unresolved V genes, and no reason is known for the rest. The DNA gave D and trimming, while V, J and clone size come from that table. The sample table holds around 2,100,000 clones, of which approximately 94% were seen once. 1% to 1.5% of the sample is in the top ten clones.

Sequencing input: naive CD8+ T cells sorted from blood. According to the study, the label for this sample's cell subset or site signals: CD45RA+CCR7+. This sequence uses TRBV9 and TRBJ2-7, and 9 junction bases match TRBD2. The receptor comes from a man aged 18 to 29 in good health. The DNA reads TGTGCCAGCAGCGTAGGGGGGACTAGCTTATCCTACGAGCAGTACTTC. It encodes CASSVGGTSLSYEQYF.